This T cell receptor (beta chain) was recovered during a study of T cells in localized non-small cell lung cancer. Study-wide results and caveats: Patients showing higher blood T cell density tended to see longer overall survival. T cell clonality was highest in uninvolved adjacent lung, above tumor. The tumor had only one region sequenced, so heterogeneity remains possible.

Only in-frame clones appear in the TCRdb table, and some are missing; sequencing was by immunoSEQ multiplex PCR. Here the sample spans roughly 2,700 clones, roughly 27% being singletons. Remarks on this clone: The antigen is unknown.

The CDR3 is 18 amino acids. Germline-derived CDR1 and CDR2 are MNHGY and SAAAGT. The V and J ends lost 10 bases and 0 bases, in that order; junction bases with no gene match: 10. The source material was normal lung tissue next to the tumor, sampled before any cancer treatment. This TCR came from a female donor aged 60 or older with stage I squamous cell lung carcinoma. The chain combines TRBV6-8 with TRBJ2-3; the match to TRBD2 covers 16 bases. Here the CDR3 DNA reads TGTGCCATCAGCCCGGGACTAGCGGGAGGGTGGAGCACAGATACGCAGTATTTT. Amino acids: CAISPGLAGGWSTDTQYF.